This T cell receptor beta chain was observed in a study of CD8+CD57+ T cells in acquired aplastic anemia. Study at large: Across the sorted CD4+ and CD8+ cells, DNA amounts averaged 3.2 ug.

Study-level points and caveats: CD8+ Simpson's diversity showed no significant patient-control difference. Around 30 sequences, all CD8+ CDR3, were shared between patients and controls.

This CDR3 region has 14 residues. V was cut by 0 bases and J by 8 bases, with 11 bases left in between. Per germline, CDR1 LGHNA and CDR2 YSLEER. Both TCR beta VDJ combination and CDR3 sequence profiling were carried out. Genomic DNA was the template for this profiling. MiXCR was run by TCRdb on the reads, yielding one entry per CDR3 protein. Of 400,000 to 600,000 distinct CDR3 sequences in the sample, under 40% were seen once. Whoever was chosen for sequencing had shown CD8+CD57+ cell expansion by flow cytometry. Comments on this clonotype: Its antigen is undetermined.

The sequenced sample was sorted CD4+, CD8+, or CD8+CD57+ T cells (not recorded which) from PBMCs. J is TRBJ2-1 and V is TRBV4-3; D might be TRBD1 or TRBD2, each matching 6 bases. This TCR came from a human donor with aplastic anemia. The CDR3 nucleotides read TGCGCCAGCAGCCAAGATAGGGGGGTGGATGAGCAGTTCTTC. It encodes CASSQDRGVDEQFF.